This TCR beta chain was sequenced in a study of T cells in Graves' hyperthyroidism and ophthalmopathy. Study results and limitations: The model identified upcoming ophthalmopathy a median approximately seven months ahead of onset. Stable hyperthyroidism was told apart from ophthalmopathy by a model built on 13 V-J features.

This clonotype was recorded a few times. The target antigen is unknown. These patients, aged 18 to 65, had recently diagnosed hyperthyroidism lasting under 2 months. Diagnoses were made from clinical symptoms, serum measures (thyroxine and TRAb), thyroid ultrasound and orbital computed tomography. From RNA transcripts, TCR beta CDR3 regions were amplified. HTBI primers were employed in a first-round RT-PCR of the TCR CDR3. From the multiplex PCR reads, TCRdb called clonotypes with MiXCR, one entry per CDR3 protein. The sample lists roughly 400,000 distinct CDR3 sequences; 20% to 30% were seen once. Trimming took 0 bases from V and 2 from J, leaving 11 bases between them. The germline V gene encodes CDR1 GTSNPN and CDR2 SVGIG (reference sequence). The length of the CDR3 is 15 residues.

This receptor was identified in a man aged 50 to 59 with Graves' hyperthyroidism. The V call is TRBV30, the J call TRBJ1-5; a weak D match, TRBD1 (5 bases). What was sequenced was blood. The CDR3 protein is CAWSVGTAGNQPQHF. In DNA, the CDR3 is TGTGCCTGGAGTGTGGGGACGGCAGGCAATCAGCCCCAGCATTTT.